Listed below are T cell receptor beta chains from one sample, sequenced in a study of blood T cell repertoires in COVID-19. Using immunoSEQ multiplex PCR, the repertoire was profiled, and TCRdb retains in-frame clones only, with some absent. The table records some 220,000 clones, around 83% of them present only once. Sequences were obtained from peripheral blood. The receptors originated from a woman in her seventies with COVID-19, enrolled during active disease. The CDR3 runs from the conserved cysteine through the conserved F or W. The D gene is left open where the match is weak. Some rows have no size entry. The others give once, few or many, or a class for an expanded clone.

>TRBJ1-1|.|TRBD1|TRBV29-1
CSVHRGMLNTEAFF
TGCAGCGTCCACAGGGGGATGCTGAACACTGAAGCTTTCTTT
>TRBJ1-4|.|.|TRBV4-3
CASSQDSDIGNEKLFF
TGCGCCAGCAGCCAAGATAGCGACATAGGAAATGAAAAACTGTTTTTT
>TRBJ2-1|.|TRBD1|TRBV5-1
CASSLTQGNQGWAEQFF
TGCGCCAGCAGCCTAACACAGGGGAACCAAGGGTGGGCTGAGCAGTTCTTC
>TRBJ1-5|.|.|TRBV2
CASSEAPREGQPQHF
TGTGCCAGCAGTGAAGCGCCCAGGGAAGGTCAGCCCCAGCATTTT
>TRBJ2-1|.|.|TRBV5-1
CASSRAGPKINEQFF
TGCGCCAGCAGCAGAGCAGGTCCCAAAATCAATGAGCAGTTCTTC
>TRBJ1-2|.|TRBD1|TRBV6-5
CASKATGVPGYTF
TGTGCCAGCAAAGCGACAGGGGTTCCTGGCTACACCTTC
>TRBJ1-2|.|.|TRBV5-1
CASSLGGRGSVGYGYTF
TGCGCCAGCAGCTTGGGAGGCAGGGGCTCAGTGGGCTATGGCTACACCTTC
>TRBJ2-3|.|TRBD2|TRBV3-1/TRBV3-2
CASSRAGDRTDTQYF
TGTGCCAGCAGCCGGGCGGGGGATCGCACAGATACGCAGTATTTT
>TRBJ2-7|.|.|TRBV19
CASSPYLSYEQYF
TGTGCCAGTAGCCCCTACCTCTCCTACGAGCAGTACTTC
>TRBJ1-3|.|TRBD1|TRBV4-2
CASSQSDRAGNTIYF
TGTGCCAGCAGCCAAAGCGACAGGGCTGGAAACACCATATATTTT
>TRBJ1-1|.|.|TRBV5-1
CASSLLGGDTEAFF
TGCGCCAGCAGCCTGTTAGGCGGGGACACTGAAGCTTTCTTT
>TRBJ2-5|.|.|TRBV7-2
CASSSGGAVETQYF
TGTGCCAGCAGCTCGGGTGGGGCGGTGGAGACCCAGTACTTC
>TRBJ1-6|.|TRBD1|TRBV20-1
CSASIPGQGLNSPLHF
TGCAGTGCTAGTATCCCGGGACAGGGGCTAAATTCACCCCTCCACTTT
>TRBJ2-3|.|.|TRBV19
CASSGSAGPGMADTQYF
TGTGCCAGTAGCGGGTCAGCGGGCCCCGGGATGGCAGATACGCAGTATTTT
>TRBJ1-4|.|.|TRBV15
CATSRDGRQGGEKLFF
TGTGCCACCAGCAGAGATGGAAGGCAGGGAGGCGAAAAACTGTTTTTT
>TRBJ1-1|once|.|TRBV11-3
CASSLGQGFEAFF
TGTGCCAGCAGCTTAGGGCAGGGGTTTGAAGCTTTCTTT
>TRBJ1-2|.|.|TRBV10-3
CAISVDAAYGYTF
TGTGCCATCAGTGTAGACGCGGCCTATGGCTACACCTTC
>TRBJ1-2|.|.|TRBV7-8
CASSPALTRRAPGYYGYTF
TGTGCCAGCAGCCCGGCTTTGACTAGGCGCGCACCGGGGTACTATGGCTACACCTTC
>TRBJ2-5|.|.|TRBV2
CASSDAGGGDKYQETQYF
TGTGCCAGCAGTGATGCCGGGGGAGGAGACAAGTACCAAGAGACCCAGTACTTC
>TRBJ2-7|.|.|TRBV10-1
CASSDSPGLASYEQYF
TGCGCCAGCAGTGATTCTCCGGGTTTAGCGAGCTACGAGCAGTACTTC
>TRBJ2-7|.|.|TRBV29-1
CSVVGLLSYEQYF
TGCAGCGTTGTCGGACTCCTCTCCTACGAGCAGTACTTC
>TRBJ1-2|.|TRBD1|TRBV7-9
CASRAGGMGYGYTF
TGTGCCAGCAGAGCAGGGGGTATGGGCTATGGCTACACCTTC
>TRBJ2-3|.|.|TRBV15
CATSRGGRLGVADTQYF
TGTGCCACCAGCAGAGGTGGTCGGTTGGGCGTCGCAGATACGCAGTATTTT